The clone carrying this T cell receptor beta chain was recorded many times. What it recognizes is unknown. CDR1 and CDR2 from the germline V gene are SGHNT and YYREEE (reference sequence). J gave up 2 bases and V 4 bases, and 18 bases lay outside the gene matches. This CDR3 region has 20 residues. The repertoire came from unfractionated whole blood and reflected all unsorted peripheral T cells. These data belong to a study of HIV-infected patients and healthy controls. Study observations and caveats: During therapy, HIV-associated CDR3s fell significantly in frequency, while CMV-associated CDR3s did not change significantly. Only sixteen HIV-infected individuals were processed, a major limit on how widely findings apply.

Reverse transcription used 450 to 550 ng RNA and constant-region primers for alpha and beta. Each of the alpha and beta chains got its own library through chain-specific third strand synthesis with indices. The library had 12-nucleotide molecular identifiers formed by two random hexamers joined together. One entry per CDR3 protein, called by TCRdb with MiXCR from the 5' RACE reads. This sample yields around 13,000 distinct CDR3 sequences, of which 9.9% are seen a single time; 6.5% to 7.5% belongs to the top ten. The rearrangement joins TRBV5-4 to TRBJ2-5; 12 positions match TRBD2. The sequence came from an adult in good health. Sequencing was done on a sample of blood. This CDR3 reads CASSPTPAWTSGVVQETQYF. CDR3 coding DNA: TGTGCCAGCAGCCCCACCCCGGCCTGGACTAGCGGGGTGGTACAAGAGACCCAGTACTTC.